The text below deals with one T cell receptor (beta chain). No qualities accompany the bases; no much larger clone lies one base away. The sample is drawn from a study of graft-versus-host responses after intestinal transplantation (dated by TCRdb to about 2021). Describing the broader study: The transplants that recipients received were multivisceral, liver-intestinal, or isolated intestinal. Anti-thymocyte globulin induction was given to all recipients, followed by maintenance tacrolimus and steroids for about 3 years. After intestinal transplantation, graft-versus-host and host-versus-graft alloreactive T cell clones were followed in the graft, circulation and bone marrow using bulk TCR-beta CDR3 sequencing. Alloreactive clones were identified by sequencing pre-transplant mixed lymphocyte reaction products and comparing them with unstimulated pre-transplant donor and recipient T cells. The cohort enrolled about two dozen intestinal transplant recipients, one of whom was a retransplant, and a few patients without pretransplant specimens were excluded. Donor T cell macrochimerism was defined as a peak of at least 4% donor T cells among recipient peripheral blood mononuclear cells. Instead of going to the commercial service, samples from a few later patients were sequenced in-house on an Illumina MiSeq and processed with MiXCR. Overall results and qualifications from the work: High GvH to HvG T cell clonal ratios were observed in the allografts of patients with donor T cell macrochimerism. Peak levels of circulating GvH clones were associated with declines in HvG clones early after transplant. The relatively low number and heterogeneity of intestinal transplant patients limited the conclusions. GvH clones were detected in recipient bone marrow, and some appeared earlier in ileal mucosa or blood, consistent with an intestinal mucosal origin.

Libraries were constructed by the immunoSEQ multiplex PCR assay. For most patients, genomic DNA was isolated using the Qiagen DNeasy Blood and Tissue Kit and was shipped frozen to Adaptive Biotechnologies for TCR sequencing. For most patients, high-throughput TCR-beta CDR3 sequencing of genomic DNA was performed by Adaptive Biotechnologies. The authors' analysis ran thus. Adaptive's ImmunoSEQ software was the source of the TCR sequencing data for about 17 patients, while three other patients were processed with MiXCR and VDJtools. To correct CD4 versus CD8 sorting errors, any sequence found in both subsets at a frequency ratio below 5:1 was removed. CDR3 nucleotide sequences shared by donor and recipient were removed because the origin of these sequences could not be assigned. To be classed as alloreactive, a clone needed at least 2-fold expansion over unstimulated cells and a minimum CFSE-low frequency of 0.002% (template counts) or 0.001% (read counts). A clone was considered mappable if detected in the sequenced pre-transplant spleen, lymph node, or MLR CFSE-low populations of the donor or recipient. Cumulative frequency of alloreactive clones was calculated as a percentage of all sequences weighted by copy number. TCRdb's version of the immuneACCESS table is confined to in-frame rearrangements and falls short of the full clone set. An unresolved V gene accounts for under half of the shortfall where checked; the remainder is of unknown origin. Clone size and the V and J calls come from that table; the DNA yielded D and trimming. This sample comprises around 10,000 clones, 25% to 40% of them detected only once. Around 1.9% of the sample lies in the top ten.

V loses 5 bases, J loses 1 base, and the germline ends lie 11 bases apart. There are 14 amino acids in the CDR3, from cysteine to phenylalanine inclusive. This entry keeps only the CDR3 DNA: 42 bases, framed from base 1. According to the germline V gene, CDR1 reads SGHTA and CDR2 reads FQGTGA. The time point label of this sample denotes: cells obtained before transplantation from donor or recipient. In the mixed lymphocyte reactions, approximately 200,000 CFSE-labeled pre-transplant responders were plated with approximately 200,000 irradiated violet-dye-labeled stimulators and cultured for over 5 days. Proliferating CD3+CD4+CFSE-low and CD3+CD8+CFSE-low responder cells were FACS-sorted on a BD Influx sorter after the mixed lymphocyte reaction.

The receptor's source is a human patient who was an organ donor for intestinal transplantation. Sequencing was performed on alloreactive CD4+ T cells from a mixed lymphocyte reaction culture, taken before transplantation. In light of the paper, this sample's cell subset or site label describes: CFSE-low proliferating T cells sorted from approximately 6-day pre-transplant mixed lymphocyte reaction (GvH or HvG direction). The chain is made from TRBV7-3 and TRBJ2-5; the D segment cannot be called with confidence. At the DNA level, the sequence is TGTGCCAGCAGCCCGGTCGGGTCCCAAGAGACCCAGTACTTC. It translates as CASSPVGSQETQYF. The variable domain in full, with residues beyond the CDR3 obtained from the reference TRBV7-3 and TRBJ2-5 genes, is GAGVSQTPSNKVTEKGKYVELRCDPISGHTALYWYRQSLGQGPEFLIYFQGTGAADDSGLPNDRFFAVRPEGSVSTLKIQRTERGDSAVYLCASSPVGSQETQYFGPGTRLLVL.